This is a list of T cell receptor beta chains from one sample in a study of CD8+CD57+ T cells in acquired aplastic anemia. TCRdb ran MiXCR on the reads and lists one entry per CDR3 protein. This sample has a few hundred thousand distinct CDR3 sequences; roughly three fifths occur once, and the top ten carry under 8.5%. The sequenced material came from sorted CD4+, CD8+, or CD8+CD57+ T cells (not recorded which) from PBMCs. These TCRs come from a human donor with severe aplastic anemia or a healthy control (not recorded which). CDR3s include the opening cysteine and the closing phenylalanine or tryptophan. The D gene is left open where the match is weak. The size field is filled for only some rows; it gives once, few, many or a size class.

V gene	D gene	J gene	clone size	CDR3 protein	CDR3 DNA
TRBV19	NA	TRBJ1-5	NA	CASNRLYINHPQHF	TGTGCCAGTAATCGGCTTTATATCAATCATCCCCAGCATTTT
TRBV7-2	TRBD1	TRBJ1-2	NA	CASSQEGQGAPNYGYTF	TGCGCCAGCAGCCAAGAGGGACAGGGGGCACCTAACTATGGCTACACCTTC
TRBV5-1	NA	TRBJ2-7	NA	CASSLGPSAEQYF	TGCGCCAGCAGCTTGGGACCATCAGCCGAGCAGTACTTC
TRBV7-6	TRBD1	TRBJ2-5	few	CASSFARQGSETQYF	TGTGCCAGCAGCTTTGCGCGACAGGGGTCGGAGACCCAGTACTTC
TRBV19	NA	TRBJ2-5	NA	CASRGGDETQYF	TGTGCCAGTAGAGGGGGGGACGAGACCCAGTACTTC
TRBV24-1	TRBD1	TRBJ1-2	NA	CATSDSGQGTGYGYTF	TGTGCCACCAGTGATTCGGGACAGGGGACAGGCTATGGCTACACCTTC
TRBV12-3/TRBV12-4	NA	TRBJ1-1	NA	CASSWGTEAFF	TGTGCCAGCAGTTGGGGCACTGAAGCTTTCTTT
TRBV29-1	NA	TRBJ1-4	once	CSGGDGNGKLLF	TGCAGCGGAGGTGATGGGAATGGAAAACTGCTTTTT
TRBV7-8	NA	TRBJ1-1	NA	CASSLVEVGTEAFF	TGTGCCAGCAGCTTAGTTGAGGTGGGAACTGAAGCTTTCTTT
TRBV20-1	TRBD2	TRBJ2-7	many	CSARGSSGGQYF	TGCAGTGCTAGAGGCTCCTCGGGAGGCCAGTACTTC
TRBV6-5	TRBD1	TRBJ2-5	many	CASSYSNRGETQYF	TGTGCCAGCAGTTACTCGAACAGGGGAGAGACCCAGTACTTC
TRBV2	TRBD2	TRBJ2-7	few	CASRAGVGEQYF	TGTGCCAGCAGAGCGGGAGTCGGCGAGCAGTACTTC
TRBV5-8	TRBD1	TRBJ1-6	few	CASRGQGWYPLHF	TGTGCCAGCAGGGGACAGGGATGGTATCCCCTCCACTTT
TRBV5-6	TRBD2	TRBJ2-5	NA	CASSLGRGVLAGEGETQYF	TGTGCCAGCAGCTTGGGGCGGGGGGTACTAGCGGGGGAAGGAGAGACCCAGTACTTC
TRBV7-2	NA	TRBJ1-1	NA	CASTPNGTEAFF	TGTGCCAGCACCCCTAATGGCACTGAAGCTTTCTTT
TRBV20-1	TRBD1	TRBJ2-7	many	CSGAGGSYEQYF	TGCAGTGGGGCAGGGGGCTCCTACGAGCAGTACTTC
TRBV18	TRBD1	TRBJ2-1	few	CASSSGQGAFYNEQFF	TGTGCCAGCTCATCCGGACAGGGGGCCTTCTACAATGAGCAGTTCTTC
TRBV9	NA	TRBJ1-6	NA	CASSTTAQNSPLHF	TGTGCCAGCAGCACAACGGCTCAGAATTCACCCCTCCACTTT
TRBV4-1	NA	TRBJ1-5	many	CASSQDDEGPQHF	TGCGCCAGCAGCCAAGACGACGAGGGGCCCCAGCATTTT
TRBV5-1	NA	TRBJ1-2	NA	CASSQDEVRAHYGYTF	TGCGCCAGCAGCCAAGATGAGGTCAGGGCACACTATGGCTACACCTTC
TRBV6-6	NA	TRBJ2-3	many	CASSLWTAGTDTQYF	TGTGCCAGCAGCCTTTGGACTGCCGGGACAGATACGCAGTATTTT
TRBV5-5	TRBD2	TRBJ2-1	NA	CASSLDLAGSGEQFF	TGCGCCAGCAGCTTGGATCTAGCGGGGAGTGGTGAGCAGTTCTTC
TRBV12-3/TRBV12-4	TRBD1	TRBJ1-3	many	CASSSTGGKPGNTIYF	TGTGCCAGCAGTTCAACAGGGGGGAAACCGGGAAACACCATATATTTT
TRBV19	NA	TRBJ1-2	NA	CASSIAAGAYDYTF	TGTGCCAGTAGTATAGCGGCAGGGGCGTATGACTACACCTTC
TRBV24-1	TRBD2	TRBJ2-1	NA	CATSDIAGGGIYEQFF	TGTGCCACCAGTGATATAGCGGGGGGGGGAATATATGAGCAGTTCTTC
TRBV28	NA	TRBJ2-5	many	CASSRRYGGEETQYF	TGTGCCAGCAGTCGGAGATATGGGGGTGAAGAGACCCAGTACTTC
TRBV15	TRBD1	TRBJ2-5	NA	CATSGNRGETQYF	TGTGCCACCAGCGGGAACAGGGGGGAGACCCAGTACTTC
TRBV19	TRBD1	TRBJ1-2	many	CASKSTGGGGYTF	TGTGCCAGTAAATCCACAGGGGGCGGCGGCTACACCTTC
TRBV20-1	NA	TRBJ2-3	few	CSASYGNTDTQYF	TGCAGTGCTAGTTACGGGAACACAGATACGCAGTATTTT